This T cell receptor (beta chain) derives from a study of cytomegalovirus exposure and HLA in healthy donors. Study overall: When 350 to 500 donors were genotyped, 80% to 90% of them were found to fall in the Caucasian-associated ancestry cluster. General observations from the study: Analysis performed later found 15,000 or so TCR beta sequences associated with HLA alleles at 0.05 false discovery rate. As a later analysis showed, a missense DCLRE1C variant was linked to trimming of TCR beta V- and J-genes.

A word on this clone: Its target is not known.

PCR amplification relied on 60 Vbeta primers (plus 13 Jbeta primers). Clones were read by immunoSEQ multiplex PCR, and TCRdb kept only the in-frame ones, dropping some. This table has roughly 99,000 clones, 60% to 80% appearing once. J gave up 0 bases and V 6 bases, and 4 bases lay outside the gene matches. This CDR3 has 15 amino acids. Germline loops: CDR1 MNHEY, CDR2 SMNVEV (reference sequence). The clonotype comes from a woman between 35 and 50 years old in good health and CMV-seronegative. The V and J genes are TRBV27 and TRBJ1-4; 7 bases fit TRBD1. Material: PBMCs. CDR3 coding DNA: TGTGCCAGCAGCTACAGGGGTGCAACTAATGAAAAACTGTTTTTT. This translates into CASSYRGATNEKLFF. Complete variable domain (other parts from reference TRBV27 and TRBJ1-4): EAQVTQNPRYLITVTGKKLTVTCSQNMNHEYMSWYRQDPGLGLRQIYYSMNVEVTDKGDVPEGYKVSRKEKRNFPLILESPSPNQTSLYFCASSYRGATNEKLFFGSGTQLSVL.